What follows are 26 T cell receptor beta chains derived from one specimen sequenced in a study of neurological immune-mediated disorders (dated by TCRdb to 2018 to 2020). The library was made by 5' RACE. For sequencing, an Illumina HiSeq 2500 was employed. TCRdb itself trimmed the public reads at Q25 with fastp, ran MiXCR and retained productive beta chains. Every CDR3 protein is listed once, alongside the most common genes and DNA of its rows. This sample holds approximately 31,000 distinct CDR3 sequences; roughly 4.4% were observed only once. The top ten clones comprise approximately 22% of the sample. The specimen sequenced was PBMCs. These receptors originate from a man aged 18 to 29 in good health.

This clonotype was picked up many times. The CDR3 reads CASCPGTGVFNEKLFF. CDR3 nucleotide sequence: TGCGCCAGCTGCCCCGGGACAGGAGTATTTAATGAAAAACTGTTTTTT. The chain carries TRBV5-1 and TRBJ1-4; 8 positions match TRBD1. CDR3 length equals 16 residues. Germline V gives CDR1 SGHRS, CDR2 YFSETQ. V trimming: 7 bases; J trimming: 4 bases; junction bases outside the gene matches: 12.

This clonotype was recorded at least ten times. The chain employs TRBV10-3 and TRBJ1-6; the match to TRBD1 covers 11 bases. There are 15 residues in the CDR3. The V segment lost 6 bases and the J segment 10 bases; nucleotides outside the gene matches: 8. Germline CDR1 and CDR2: ENHRY and SYGVKD. The CDR3 sequence is CAIRWDRGRESPLHF. CDR3 DNA: TGTGCCATCAGGTGGGACAGGGGGAGAGAATCACCCCTCCACTTT.

There are many counts of this clonotype. This chain uses TRBV6-1 with TRBJ1-5, with no clear D. V was trimmed by 6 bases and J by 4 bases, leaving 13 bases between them. The CDR3 loop spans 14 amino acids. Germline V CDR1 and CDR2: MNHNS, SASEGT. The CDR3: CASREYSGNQPQHF. Here the CDR3 DNA reads TGTGCCAGCAGGGAGTATTCGGGAAATCAGCCCCAGCATTTT.

This clonotype was recorded many times. The rearrangement links TRBV20-1 to TRBJ1-5; D gene uncertain. The CDR3 is 14 residues long. Germline V lookup: CDR1 DFQATT, CDR2 SNEGSKA (reference sequence). V was trimmed by 3 bases and J by 3 bases, leaving 12 bases between them. Here the CDR3 reads CSASAGLDNQPQHF. The CDR3 bases are TGCAGTGCTAGCGCGGGGTTGGACAATCAGCCCCAGCATTTT.

This clonotype was seen many times. V usage is TRBV5-1 and J usage is TRBJ2-1, with TRBD2 matching over 8 bases. Trimming at V came to 4 bases and at J to 9 bases, leaving 12 bases not matched to a gene. This CDR3 spans 15 amino acids. Germline V gene sequence: CDR1 SGHRS, CDR2 YFSETQ. This chain's CDR3 is CASSMARGGLGEQFF. The CDR3 coding sequence is TGCGCCAGCAGCATGGCCCGGGGGGGCCTCGGTGAGCAGTTCTTC. The complete variable domain, with remaining parts taken from reference TRBV5-1 and TRBJ2-1, reads KAGVTQTPRYLIKTRGQQVTLSCSPISGHRSVSWYQQTPGQGLQFLFEYFSETQRNKGNFPGRFSGRQFSNSRSEMNVSTLELGDSALYLCASSMARGGLGEQFFGPGTRLTVL.

This clonotype came up many times. The rearrangement links TRBV20-1 to TRBJ2-7; 8 bases are shared with TRBD1. Germline CDR1 and CDR2: DFQATT and SNEGSKA (reference sequence). V lost 1 base to trimming and J lost 3 bases; unmatched junction nucleotides: 5. The CDR3 has 14 amino acids. In DNA, the CDR3 is TGCAGTGCTAGAGGGGACAGGTTTCGCTACGAGCAGTACTTC. As protein: CSARGDRFRYEQYF.

This clonotype came up many times. The J gene is TRBJ1-3, the V gene TRBV7-2; no definite D call. Trimming removed 2 bases at V and 1 base at J, with 6 bases between. Germline-derived CDR1 and CDR2 are SGHTA and FQGNSA. This CDR3 region has 14 residues. The CDR3 nucleotides read TGTGCCAGCAGCTTAATAGTTTCTGGAAACACCATATATTTT. It specifies CASSLIVSGNTIYF.

This clonotype was observed at least ten times. The chain is built from TRBV6-6 and TRBJ2-5, with D tentatively TRBD2 (6 bases). Germline CDR1 is MNHNY and CDR2 is SVGAGI (reference sequence). CDR3 length: 14 residues. V lost 3 bases to trimming and J lost 5 bases, with 13 bases between them. CDR3: CASSYHARGETQYF. The CDR3 DNA sequence: TGTGCCAGCAGTTATCACGCCCGGGGGGAGACCCAGTACTTC.

This clonotype was observed many times. CDR3 protein: CAISDFTGTGVSYEQYF. The CDR3 DNA reads as TGTGCCATCAGTGACTTCACCGGGACAGGGGTTTCCTACGAGCAGTACTTC. The rearrangement joins TRBV10-3 to TRBJ2-7, with 10 bases identical to TRBD1. In germline, CDR1 is ENHRY, CDR2 SYGVKD. This CDR3 is 17 amino acids long. With V trimmed by 3 bases and J by 1 base, 9 bases remained unmatched.

There are many counts of this clonotype. The gene calls are TRBV20-1 and TRBJ1-1, with no clear D. Germline CDR1 and CDR2: DFQATT and SNEGSKA (reference sequence). The CDR3 totals 13 residues. Trimming took off 7 bases at V and 7 bases at J, with 19 bases between the two ends. CDR3 protein: CSVQIEARFEAFF. DNA for the CDR3: TGCAGTGTACAGATAGAGGCGCGCTTTGAAGCTTTCTTT.

There are many counts of this clonotype. The chain employs TRBV7-6 and TRBJ1-5, with 7 positions matching TRBD1. The CDR3 length is 14 residues. With 4 bases clipped from V and 3 bases from J, the junction kept 3 bases outside the gene matches. Germline loops: CDR1 SGHVS, CDR2 FNYEAQ. The CDR3 loop reads CASSSGQNNQPQHF. CDR3 coding DNA: TGTGCCAGCAGCTCGGGACAGAACAATCAGCCCCAGCATTTT. Complete variable domain (other parts from reference TRBV7-6 and TRBJ1-5): GAGVSQSPRYKVTKRGQDVALRCDPISGHVSLYWYRQALGQGPEFLTYFNYEAQQDKSGLPNDRFSAERPEGSISTLTIQRTEQRDSAMYRCASSSGQNNQPQHFGDGTRLSIL.

This clonotype was observed at least ten times. The chain carries TRBV5-1 and TRBJ1-2; possible D gene TRBD1, 6 bases. In germline, CDR1 is SGHRS, CDR2 YFSETQ. Between the trimmed V and J ends, which lost 0 bases and 0 bases, there was a span of 12 bases. CDR3 size: 16 residues. CDR3 amino acids: CASSLDGAGANYGYTF. CDR3 nucleotide sequence: TGCGCCAGCAGCTTGGACGGGGCAGGGGCTAACTATGGCTACACCTTC. The full variable domain, completed using reference TRBV5-1 and TRBJ1-2, is KAGVTQTPRYLIKTRGQQVTLSCSPISGHRSVSWYQQTPGQGLQFLFEYFSETQRNKGNFPGRFSGRQFSNSRSEMNVSTLELGDSALYLCASSLDGAGANYGYTFGSGTRLTVV.

A remark on this clonotype: This sequence may be a read error, since a much larger clone differs from it by one base. The chain links TRBV7-2 to TRBJ2-2; TRBD1 matches 8 bases. The CDR3 is 17 residues long. CDR1 is SGHTA and CDR2 is FQGNSA in the germline V gene. As DNA, the CDR3 is TGTGCCAGCAGCCTTCCCAGGGGGCGGGTGAACACCCGGGAGCTGTTTTTT. Protein sequence: CASSLPRGRVNTRELFF.

A remark on this clonotype: Sequence at one end of the junction differs from germline and may be a read error. This rearrangement joins TRBV12-3 or TRBV12-4 to TRBJ1-2; the D gene is possibly TRBD1 (5 bases). CDR3 length equals 15 residues. Written as DNA, the CDR3 is TGTGCTAGCAGCTCCGGGGCAGGGTGCACCTATGGCTACACCTTC. Translation gives CASSSGAGCTYGYTF.

This clonotype was observed a handful of times. The chain is built from TRBV20-1 and TRBJ1-6, with D perhaps matching TRBD1 (5 bases). CDR3 size: 13 residues. Germline CDR1 and CDR2: DFQATT and SNEGSKA (reference sequence). The germline V and J ends were trimmed by 4 bases and 7 bases, with 11 bases remaining between them. The CDR3 nucleotides are TGCAGTGCTACGGCAGGGTGGAATTCACCCCTCCACTTT. Its protein is CSATAGWNSPLHF.

Ten or more counts support this clonotype. The J gene is TRBJ1-1, the V gene TRBV7-9; possibly TRBD1 for D (6 bases). V lost 4 bases to trimming and J lost 1 base, with 13 bases between them. Germline CDR1 reads SEHNR; CDR2 reads FQNEAQ (reference sequence). This CDR3 comprises 15 residues. This CDR3 is CASSSPAGANTEAFF. CDR3 nucleotides: TGTGCCAGCAGCTCCCCCGCAGGGGCGAACACTGAAGCTTTCTTT.

In its sample, this clonotype was seen many times. V is TRBV3-1 and J is TRBJ1-2; 7 bases agree with TRBD1. The CDR3 length is 16 residues. The germline V gene has CDR1 LGHDT and CDR2 YNNKEL (reference sequence). The trim removed 0 bases at V and 8 bases at J, leaving 12 bases unmatched. The CDR3 region has the DNA TGTGCCAGCAGCCAAGATCGCGGGACAGTTACTCTGGGCTACACCTTC. Encoded protein: CASSQDRGTVTLGYTF.

This clonotype has ten or more counts. The CDR3 is CSAKSSGNTGELFF. CDR3 sequence (DNA): TGCAGTGCTAAGTCTAGCGGGAACACCGGGGAGCTGTTTTTT. The rearrangement uses TRBV20-1 and TRBJ2-2, with TRBD2 matching over 7 bases. The V and J ends lost 4 bases and 1 base, in that order; junction bases with no gene match: 3. This CDR3 has 14 residues. The V gene's germline CDR1 is DFQATT and CDR2 SNEGSKA (reference sequence).

The rearrangement uses TRBV20-1 and TRBJ1-4; weak D call: TRBD1 (6 bases). The CDR3 covers 16 residues. V was trimmed by 5 bases and J by 5 bases, leaving 21 bases between them. CDR1 and CDR2 (germline): DFQATT, SNEGSKA (reference sequence). The CDR3 reads CSAQSRGGGLNEKLFF. The CDR3 DNA sequence: TGCAGTGCTCAGTCCCGGGGGGGGGGCTTAAATGAAAAACTGTTTTTT.

This clonotype has at least ten counts. The chain's CDR3 is CASSPRTGAVGELFF. The CDR3 coding sequence is TGTGCCAGCAGCCCCCGGACAGGGGCGGTCGGGGAGCTGTTTTTT. The chain recombines TRBV11-1 with TRBJ2-2; 9 nucleotides match TRBD1. CDR3 length: 15 amino acids. The germline CDR1 and CDR2 sequences are SGHAT and FQDESV (reference sequence). V gave up 5 bases and J gave up 7 bases; unmatched junction bases: 8. The full variable domain, rest sourced from reference TRBV11-1 and TRBJ2-2, is EAEVAQSPRYKITEKSQAVAFWCDPISGHATLYWYRQILGQGPELLVQFQDESVVDDSQLPKDRFSAERLKGVDSTLKIQPAELGDSAMYLCASSPRTGAVGELFFGEGSRLTVL.

This clonotype has ten or more counts. The chain recombines TRBV20-1 with TRBJ2-1; D ambiguous. Germline V gene sequence: CDR1 DFQATT, CDR2 SNEGSKA (reference sequence). The CDR3 length is 14 residues. Trimming stripped 6 bases from V and 4 bases from J, with 16 bases between. The CDR3 reads CSAPTPDGYNEQFF. CDR3 DNA: TGCAGTGCGCCGACTCCAGACGGGTACAATGAGCAGTTCTTC.

The sample holds many counts of this clonotype. The rearrangement links TRBV12-3 or TRBV12-4 to TRBJ1-2; the match to TRBD1 covers 9 bases. The CDR3 covers 18 residues. V was clipped by 0 bases and J by 0 bases; unmatched bases: 8. This chain's CDR3 is CASSLARTGALANYGYTF. The CDR3, as DNA: TGTGCCAGCAGTTTAGCGCGGACAGGGGCGTTAGCTAACTATGGCTACACCTTC.

This clonotype has a count of ten or more. The chain has TRBV7-9 and TRBJ1-1; no definite D call. CDR1 is SEHNR and CDR2 is FQNEAQ in the germline V gene (reference sequence). There are 14 residues in the CDR3. Trimming left V 4 bases short and J 1 base short, with 10 bases between. CDR3 sequence reads: CASSSLVSNTEAFF. In DNA, the CDR3 is TGTGCCAGCAGCTCCTTGGTTTCGAACACTGAAGCTTTCTTT.

This clonotype has at least ten counts. The V call is TRBV5-1, the J call TRBJ1-4, with a possible D match to TRBD1 (5 bases). Trimming pared 7 bases from V and 8 bases from J, leaving 18 bases between. CDR1 and CDR2 from the germline V gene are SGHRS and YFSETQ. The CDR3 covers 14 residues. CDR3 in DNA: TGCGCCAGCTCTCCTGCGGGGGTCGACGAAAAACTGTTTTTT. Its protein is CASSPAGVDEKLFF.

This clonotype has a count of ten or more. The chain recombines TRBV5-1 with TRBJ2-1; D is perhaps TRBD1 or TRBD2 (5 bases each). V lost 4 bases, J lost 0 bases, and 17 bases lay in between. The CDR3 covers 17 residues. Germline lookup yields CDR1 SGHRS and CDR2 YFSETQ. The CDR3 nucleotides are TGCGCCAGCAGCGGCAGAGGGGACCTCTACTCCTACAATGAGCAGTTCTTC. Residues: CASSGRGDLYSYNEQFF.

This clonotype showed up many times. The chain joins TRBV11-1 to TRBJ2-7, with D hard to call. The germline CDR1 and CDR2 sequences are SGHAT and FQDESV (reference sequence). The CDR3 is 16 residues long. Trimming removed 1 base from V and 2 bases from J, with 15 bases in between. The CDR3 sequence: CASSLVADIYTYEQYF. The CDR3 DNA follows: TGTGCCAGCAGCTTAGTGGCGGATATCTACACCTACGAGCAGTACTTC. Full variable domain (rest looked up from reference TRBV11-1 and TRBJ2-7): EAEVAQSPRYKITEKSQAVAFWCDPISGHATLYWYRQILGQGPELLVQFQDESVVDDSQLPKDRFSAERLKGVDSTLKIQPAELGDSAMYLCASSLVADIYTYEQYFGPGTRLTVT.